What follows are 26 T cell receptor beta chains derived from one specimen sequenced in a study of human T cells and chemical hapten exposure listed by TCRdb under 2021. The library was made by RACE. Sequencing took place on a NextSeq 500. In-frame beta chains were kept once TCRdb had trimmed the public reads at Q25 with fastp and called clones with MiXCR. Each CDR3 protein gets just one entry, which takes the most common genes and DNA from the rows behind it. The sample yields some 52,000 distinct CDR3 sequences; roughly 10% were counted once. Roughly 15% of the sample lies in the top ten. The meaning of the sample's time point label: patch test 3, about 24 weeks after DPC sensitization. This sample's treatment or condition label indicates: therapeutic diphenylcyclopropenone sensitization with weekly scalp DPC. The sequences come from whole blood, collected in connection with sensitization to the hapten diphenylcyclopropenone (DPC). Every receptor here comes from a woman aged 40 to 49 with alopecia areata. Some clones in this sample may be carry-over from other donors' samples.

This clonotype was recorded many times. The chain employs TRBV28 and TRBJ2-3; unclear D gene. The CDR3 contains 11 residues. V was pared by 5 bases and J by 4 bases, with 4 bases between. CDR1 is MDHEN and CDR2 is SYDVKM in the germline V gene. The CDR3 sequence is CASSQADTQYF. CDR3 nucleotides: TGTGCCAGCAGTCAGGCAGATACGCAGTATTTT. The full variable domain, its missing parts supplied by reference TRBV28 and TRBJ2-3, is DVKVTQSSRYLVKRTGEKVFLECVQDMDHENMFWYRQDPGLGLRLIYFSYDVKMKEKGDIPEGYSVSREKKERFSLILESASTNQTSMYLCASSQADTQYFGPGTRLTVL.

This clonotype was observed at least ten times. The chain joins TRBV6-2 or TRBV6-3 to TRBJ1-4; the D is unclear. This CDR3 contains 14 residues. In germline, CDR1 is MNHEY, CDR2 SVGEGT. Trimming took 6 bases from V and 3 from J, leaving 11 bases between them. The CDR3 loop reads CASRRVRSNEKLFF. The CDR3 nucleotides are TGTGCCAGCAGGAGGGTGCGCTCTAATGAAAAACTGTTTTTT.

V is TRBV6-2 or TRBV6-3 and J is TRBJ2-5; D gene unclear. CDR1 and CDR2 (germline): MNHEY, SVGEGT. Trimming cost V 2 bases and J 4 bases, with 8 bases left between them. This CDR3 is 13 amino acids long. The CDR3 region has the DNA TGTGCCAGCAGTTACATTGAGATAGAGACCCAGTACTTC. This codes for CASSYIEIETQYF.

This clonotype was picked up many times. This chain uses TRBV2 with TRBJ2-1; 13 nucleotides align to TRBD2. The CDR3 covers 18 residues. Germline V gene lookup returns CDR1 SNHLY and CDR2 FYNNEI. V gave up 4 bases and J gave up 0 bases; unmatched junction bases: 6. CDR3 bases: TGTGCCAGCAGTGGACTAGCGGGGGGCTATAGCTCCTACAATGAGCAGTTCTTC. Translated: CASSGLAGGYSSYNEQFF.

The rearrangement joins TRBV6-2 or TRBV6-3 to TRBJ1-2; 7 nucleotides match TRBD1. This CDR3 region has 13 residues. CDR1 MNHEY and CDR2 SVGEGT come from the germline V gene. The trim removed 6 bases at V and 3 bases at J, leaving 4 bases unmatched. CDR3 loop: CASSRGQHYGYTF. CDR3 coding DNA: TGTGCCAGCAGCCGGGGACAGCACTATGGCTACACCTTC.

This clonotype has at least ten counts. CDR3 region: CAISESPDTYEQYF. CDR3 nucleotides: TGTGCCATCAGTGAGTCGCCGGACACCTACGAGCAGTACTTC. V usage is TRBV10-3 and J usage is TRBJ2-7; D perhaps matches TRBD1 (5 bases). Trimming pared 0 bases from V and 2 bases from J, leaving 8 bases between. CDR3 length: 14 amino acids. The germline V gene encodes CDR1 ENHRY and CDR2 SYGVKD.

In this sample, this clonotype is medium-sized (0.01 to 0.1%). This rearrangement joins TRBV7-2 to TRBJ1-1; no clear D gene. This CDR3 spans 13 amino acids. V shed 2 bases and J shed 3 bases, with 7 bases lying between them. Looked up from germline, CDR1 is SGHTA and CDR2 is FQGNSA. CDR3 loop: CASSLLWDTEAFF. In DNA form, the CDR3 reads TGTGCCAGCAGCTTATTATGGGACACTGAAGCTTTCTTT.

The rearrangement links TRBV7-2 to TRBJ1-1; 7 bases line up with TRBD1. V lost 7 bases to trimming and J lost 5 bases; unmatched junction nucleotides: 10. The CDR3 consists of 14 residues. The V gene's germline CDR1 is SGHTA and CDR2 FQGNSA. CDR3 DNA: TGTGCCAGCAAGACTCCAGGGGGTGGAACTGAAGCTTTCTTT. It codes for CASKTPGGGTEAFF.

This clonotype appeared many times. V usage is TRBV4-1 and J usage is TRBJ2-7, with TRBD2 identical over 13 bases. Germline-derived CDR1 and CDR2 are MGHRA and YSYEKL. The CDR3 covers 16 residues. V lost 1 base and J lost 5; bases outside the gene matches: 5. The CDR3 sequence is CASSQGLAGGIDEQYF. Written as DNA, the CDR3 is TGCGCCAGCAGCCAAGGACTAGCGGGGGGCATAGACGAGCAGTACTTC.

Only a few counts were recorded for this clonotype. The rearrangement joins TRBV3-2 to TRBJ2-5. TRBV3-2 is marked as a pseudogene. The CDR3 is 13 residues long. This CDR3 reads CASSRVLRETQYF. The DNA for the CDR3 is TGTGCCAGCAGCCGGGTGCTGAGGGAGACCCAGTACTTC.

Only one count was recorded for this clonotype. This may be a read error: a much more frequent sequence differs by one nucleotide. The chain employs TRBV6-1 and TRBJ2-6, with D perhaps TRBD2 (5 bases). The germline CDR1 and CDR2 sequences are MNHNS and SASEGT. CDR3 length: 15 residues. V dropped 6 bases and J dropped 0 bases, with 9 bases sitting between them. The CDR3 protein is CASRETSSGANVLTF. Written as DNA, the CDR3 is TGTGCCAGCAGGGAAACTAGCTCTGGGGCCAACGTCCTGACTTTC.

The J gene is TRBJ2-2, the V gene TRBV19; maybe TRBD2 (6 bases). The length of the CDR3 is 16 residues. Trimming left V 5 bases short and J 0 bases short, with 13 bases between. CDR1 is LNHDA, CDR2 SQIVND, per germline (reference sequence). The CDR3 DNA reads TGTGCCAGTAGTGCCGGGGGTAACGCGAACACCGGGGAGCTGTTTTTT. Translation gives CASSAGGNANTGELFF. Together with reference TRBV19 and TRBJ2-2, the CDR3 gives the full variable domain: DGGITQSPKYLFRKEGQNVTLSCEQNLNHDAMYWYRQDPGQGLRLIYYSQIVNDFQKGDIAEGYSVSREKKESFPLTVTSAQKNPTAFYLCASSAGGNANTGELFFGEGSRLTVL.

This clonotype occurred many times. The chain combines TRBV20-1 with TRBJ2-7, with TRBD2 identical over 11 bases. V shed 3 bases, J shed 3 bases, and the junction held 4 bases outside the gene matches. CDR3 length: 14 amino acids. Germline CDR1 is DFQATT and CDR2 is SNEGSKA (reference sequence). CDR3 nucleotide sequence: TGCAGTGCTAGTAAACTAGCGGGAGACTACGAGCAGTACTTC. Its protein is CSASKLAGDYEQYF.

This clonotype was seen at least ten times. The rearrangement uses TRBV30 and TRBJ2-3; maybe TRBD1 (5 bases). The CDR3 sequence is 17 residues long. Trimming removed 0 bases from V and 2 bases from J, with 18 bases in between. Germline V gene sequence: CDR1 GTSNPN, CDR2 SVGIG (reference sequence). The CDR3 nucleotides are TGTGCCTGGAGTGTACTGTACAGGTGGCCTTTCACAGATACGCAGTATTTT. It is translated as CAWSVLYRWPFTDTQYF.

This clonotype was recorded a few times. The rearrangement joins TRBV12-3 or TRBV12-4 to TRBJ2-7; D is unresolved. The CDR3 runs to 13 residues. V was clipped by 6 bases and J by 0 bases, with 9 bases between them. In nucleotides, the CDR3 is TGTGCCAGCAGCCACAGACACTCCTACGAGCAGTACTTC. It yields the protein CASSHRHSYEQYF.

This clonotype has only a few counts. The chain is built from TRBV7-2 and TRBJ2-7; the match to TRBD1 covers 7 bases. Germline trimming cut 3 bases from V and 0 bases from J; bases unmatched to any gene: 5. CDR1 SGHTA and CDR2 FQGNSA come from the germline V gene. The CDR3 is 15 amino acids. As DNA, the CDR3 is TGTGCCAGCAGCTTCAGGGGACAGAGCTCCTACGAGCAGTACTTC. This gives the protein CASSFRGQSSYEQYF.

This clonotype was detected a few times. The chain uses TRBV5-1 and TRBJ2-7; 10 bases are shared with TRBD1. The germline V gene has CDR1 SGHRS and CDR2 YFSETQ. V lost 4 bases, J lost 7 bases, and 5 bases stayed unmatched. The CDR3 contains 13 residues. This CDR3 is CASSPWTGGEQYF. For the CDR3, the DNA is TGCGCCAGCAGCCCCTGGACAGGGGGGGAGCAGTACTTC.

This clonotype has more than one count but fewer than ten. This sequence joins TRBV7-2 and TRBJ2-5, with a possible D match to TRBD2 (5 bases). CDR3 length equals 13 residues. The germline V and J ends were trimmed by 5 bases and 3 bases, with 10 bases remaining between them. CDR1 and CDR2 from the germline V gene are SGHTA and FQGNSA. In nucleotides, the CDR3 is TGTGCCAGCAGCCTCCGGGAAGAAGAGACCCAGTACTTC. As protein: CASSLREEETQYF.

This sequence joins TRBV20-1 and TRBJ2-1; 7 nucleotides line up with TRBD2. CDR3 length: 17 amino acids. The V and J ends lost 1 base and 4 bases, in that order; junction bases with no gene match: 13. From germline, CDR1 is DFQATT and CDR2 SNEGSKA (reference sequence). Here the CDR3 reads CSARVRDYQNKYNEQFF. In DNA form, the CDR3 reads TGCAGTGCTAGAGTCCGGGACTATCAAAATAAATACAATGAGCAGTTCTTC.

The chain combines TRBV2 with TRBJ2-7; D not resolved. The V and J ends lost 3 bases and 2 bases respectively, with 2 bases between them. There are 11 residues in the CDR3. From germline, CDR1 is SNHLY and CDR2 FYNNEI. The CDR3, as DNA: TGTGCCAGCAGTGATACCTACGAGCAGTACTTC. It codes for CASSDTYEQYF.

This clonotype has at least ten counts. The chain joins TRBV7-3 to TRBJ1-1, with D tentatively TRBD1 (6 bases). Trimming removed 4 bases at V and 3 bases at J, with 15 bases between. Per the germline V gene, CDR1 is SGHTA and CDR2 is FQGTGA. The CDR3 has 15 amino acids. CDR3 sequence (DNA): TGTGCCAGCAGCTCAACCGGGGGGCCGTACACTGAAGCTTTCTTT. Encoded protein: CASSSTGGPYTEAFF.

This clonotype turned up a few times. The J gene is TRBJ1-6, the V gene TRBV12-3 or TRBV12-4; D is possibly TRBD1 (6 bases). This CDR3 spans 15 amino acids. Between the trimmed V and J ends, which lost 6 bases and 3 bases, there was a span of 12 bases. The CDR3 DNA reads as TGTGCCAGCAGCCGAGGGGGTAGCTATAATTCACCCCTCCACTTT. Residues: CASSRGGSYNSPLHF.

This clonotype showed up just a few times. The gene calls are TRBV7-2 and TRBJ1-1; TRBD1 might be the D (5 bases). The CDR3 runs to 15 residues. Trimming left V 5 bases short and J 2 bases short, with 15 bases between. CDR1 is SGHTA, CDR2 FQGNSA, per germline. The CDR3 reads CASSLPTGFNTEAFF. The CDR3 DNA reads TGTGCCAGCAGCCTCCCAACAGGTTTTAACACTGAAGCTTTCTTT.

The chain carries TRBV27 and TRBJ2-1; TRBD2 aligns across 7 bases. CDR1 and CDR2 (germline): MNHEY, SMNVEV (reference sequence). The junction had 8 bases not matched to a gene; V was cut back by 1 base and J by 8 bases. The CDR3 extends over 15 amino acids. The CDR3 spells CASSLYGLGGHEQFF. The CDR3 nucleotides are TGTGCCAGCAGTTTATACGGACTAGGCGGGCATGAGCAGTTCTTC.

This clonotype came up many times. The chain links TRBV7-3 to TRBJ2-2; the D gene is possibly TRBD1 (6 bases). Trimming pared 2 bases from V and 0 bases from J, leaving 7 bases between. This CDR3 spans 15 amino acids. CDR1 is SGHTA, CDR2 FQGTGA, per germline. The CDR3 sequence: CASSLPGANTGELFF. The CDR3 DNA reads as TGTGCCAGCAGCTTACCAGGGGCGAACACCGGGGAGCTGTTTTTT.

This clonotype came up many times. The chain links TRBV20-1 to TRBJ1-3; 7 bases map to TRBD1. CDR1 and CDR2 from the germline V gene are DFQATT and SNEGSKA (reference sequence). This CDR3 is built from 15 residues. With 6 bases clipped from V and 0 bases from J, the junction kept 8 bases outside the gene matches. The chain's CDR3 is CSAQRGRSSGNTIYF. The CDR3, as DNA: TGCAGTGCCCAGAGGGGGCGGAGCTCTGGAAACACCATATATTTT.